This T cell receptor (beta chain) was recorded in a study of CD8 T cells in Susac syndrome. RNA in amounts of 0.5 to 1 ug was reverse transcribed with random hexamers. One entry per CDR3 protein, called by TCRdb with MiXCR from the immunoSEQ multiplex PCR reads. The table lists 100,000 to 150,000 distinct CDR3 sequences, around 96% of them singletons, with 0.085% to 0.09% in the top ten. Germline values: CDR1 SGHDT, CDR2 YYEEEE. V dropped 2 bases and J dropped 4 bases, with 17 bases sitting between them. The CDR3 extends over 16 amino acids. The V gene is TRBV5-6, the J gene TRBJ2-3; maybe TRBD2 (5 bases). This receptor was obtained from a human donor in good health. The sample consisted of CD4+ T cells from PBMCs. The CDR3 region has the DNA TGTGCCAGCAGCTTTTGGACTGGGCCCTTGGCAGATACGCAGTATTTT. Protein product: CASSFWTGPLADTQYF.